This T cell receptor beta chain appears in the sequencing data of a study of cytomegalovirus exposure and HLA in healthy donors. The CDR3 spans 14 residues. The germline gives CDR1 GTSNPN, CDR2 SVGIG (reference sequence). Trimming cost V 3 bases and J 5 bases; bases outside gene matches: 9. PCR involved 60 Vbeta and 13 Jbeta primers. Assay used: immunoSEQ multiplex PCR; TCRdb lists only in-frame clones, some missing. The sample contains about 140,000 clones, 65% to 85% of which appear only once. The receptor was isolated from a man aged 45-60 years in good health and CMV-seronegative. The sample comprised PBMCs. The J gene is TRBJ2-5, the V gene TRBV30; 7 nucleotides match TRBD1. In DNA form, the CDR3 reads TGTGCCTGGAGGATAACAGGGGCAGGGGAGACCCAGTACTTC. Protein: CAWRITGAGETQYF.